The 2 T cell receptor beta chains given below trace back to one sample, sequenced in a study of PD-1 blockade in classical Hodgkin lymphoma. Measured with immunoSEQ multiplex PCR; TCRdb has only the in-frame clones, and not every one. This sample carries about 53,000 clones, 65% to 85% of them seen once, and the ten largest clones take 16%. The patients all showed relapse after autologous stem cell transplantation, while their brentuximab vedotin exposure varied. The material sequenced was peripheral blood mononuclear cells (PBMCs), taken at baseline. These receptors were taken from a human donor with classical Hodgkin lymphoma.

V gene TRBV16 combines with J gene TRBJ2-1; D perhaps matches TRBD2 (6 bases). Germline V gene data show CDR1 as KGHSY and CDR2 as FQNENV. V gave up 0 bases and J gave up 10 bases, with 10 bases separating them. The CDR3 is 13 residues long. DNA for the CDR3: TGTGCCAGCAGCCAATCCACGGCGGGAGAGCAGTTCTTC. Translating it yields CASSQSTAGEQFF.

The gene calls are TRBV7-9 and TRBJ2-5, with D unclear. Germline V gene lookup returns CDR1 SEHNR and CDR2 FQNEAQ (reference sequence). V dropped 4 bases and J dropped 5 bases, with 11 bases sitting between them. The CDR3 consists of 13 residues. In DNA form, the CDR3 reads TGTGCCAGCAGCTCCGCGGTTGGGGAGACCCAGTACTTC. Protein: CASSSAVGETQYF.